The entry that follows covers one T cell receptor beta chain sequence. The sample belongs to a study of blood T cell repertoires in COVID-19. For the study at large: Some COVID-19 samples were acute and others convalescent; all came from the United States, Italy and Spain. Nucleic acid was either cDNA or gDNA, and it came from T cells, B-cell-depleted T cells, or PBMCs.

V shed 7 bases and J shed 6 bases, with 12 bases lying between them. This CDR3 comprises 11 residues. Per the germline V gene, CDR1 is DFQATT and CDR2 is SNEGSKA (reference sequence). Participant-given clinical history determined each cohort assignment. The recovered donors of Cohort 3 showed two negative PCRs, clearance, or symptom resolution. Here immunoSEQ multiplex PCR was the method, and the copy in TCRdb shows in-frame clones only, minus some. The sample consists of about 300,000 clones, 75% to 90% of them appearing once. This TCR was sampled from a man in his 60s who had recovered from COVID-19. The rearrangement links TRBV20-1 to TRBJ1-2, with D perhaps matching TRBD1 (5 bases). Material for sequencing was PBMCs or T cells enriched from blood (not recorded which). The DNA for the CDR3 is TGCAGTGGGGGGGAGGATAATGGCTACACCTTC. Amino acid sequence: CSGGEDNGYTF.